The 4 T cell receptor beta chains below were found in one sample sequenced in a study of neoadjuvant anti-PD-1 for oral cavity cancer. Profiling relied on immunoSEQ multiplex PCR, and the TCRdb table lists in-frame clones only, not all of them. The sample lists fewer than 10,000 clones, 65% to 70% occurring once. Time point given: after neoadjuvant nivolumab, at surgical resection. Source: PBMCs, taken after nivolumab (anti-PD-1) treatment. Source of these receptors: a person aged 40 to 85 with oral cavity squamous cell carcinoma.

This clone was seen a handful of times. The DNA of the CDR3 is TGTGCCAGCAGTGATTTTCCGGGGGCTGGCTACACCTTC. Encoded protein: CASSDFPGAGYTF. The chain couples TRBV2 to TRBJ1-2; a weak D match, TRBD1 (6 bases). Between the trimmed V and J ends, which lost 3 bases and 7 bases, there was a span of 12 bases. CDR3 size: 13 residues. Looked up from germline, CDR1 is SNHLY and CDR2 is FYNNEI.

This sequence joins TRBV28 and TRBJ1-2, with 8 bases identical to TRBD1. Germline CDR1 and CDR2: MDHEN and SYDVKM. Unmatched junction bases numbered 14, after V lost 6 bases and J lost 8 bases. The CDR3 consists of 15 residues. The CDR3 reads CASSPGGGEPKGYTF. As DNA, the CDR3 is TGTGCCAGCAGCCCAGGGGGCGGGGAACCCAAGGGCTACACCTTC.

The chain has TRBV14 and TRBJ2-3; D may be TRBD2 (5 bases). V gave up 3 bases and J gave up 0 bases, with 10 bases separating them. The CDR3 runs to 15 residues. Per germline, CDR1 SGHDN and CDR2 FVKESK. In DNA form, the CDR3 reads TGTGCCAGCAGCCAGGACTTGGTGAGCACAGATACGCAGTATTTT. Translation: CASSQDLVSTDTQYF.

This clone was picked up a small number of times. This chain uses TRBV6-5 with TRBJ1-5; 7 positions agree with TRBD1. The V gene end was trimmed by 2 bases and the J gene end by 7 bases; junction bases not matched to a gene: 5. The length of the CDR3 is 14 residues. Germline V gives CDR1 MNHEY, CDR2 SVGAGI. The DNA of the CDR3 is TGTGCCAGCAGTTACCACGGAGGGGGCCAGCCCCAGCATTTT. Residues: CASSYHGGGQPQHF.